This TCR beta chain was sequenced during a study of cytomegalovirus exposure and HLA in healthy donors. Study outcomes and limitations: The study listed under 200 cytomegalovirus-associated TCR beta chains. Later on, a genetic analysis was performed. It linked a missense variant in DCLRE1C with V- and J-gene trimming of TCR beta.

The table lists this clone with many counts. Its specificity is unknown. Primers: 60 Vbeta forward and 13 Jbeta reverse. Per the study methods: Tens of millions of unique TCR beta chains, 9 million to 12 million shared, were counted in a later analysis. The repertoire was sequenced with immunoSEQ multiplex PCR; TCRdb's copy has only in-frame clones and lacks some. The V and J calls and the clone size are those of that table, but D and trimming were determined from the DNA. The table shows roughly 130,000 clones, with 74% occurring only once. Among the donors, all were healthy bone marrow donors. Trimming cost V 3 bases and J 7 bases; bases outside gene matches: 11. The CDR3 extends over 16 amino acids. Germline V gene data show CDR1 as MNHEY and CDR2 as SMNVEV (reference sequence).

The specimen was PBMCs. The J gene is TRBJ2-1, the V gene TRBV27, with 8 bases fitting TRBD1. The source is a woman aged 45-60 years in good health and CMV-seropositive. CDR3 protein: CASSFWGQDDSNEQFF. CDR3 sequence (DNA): TGTGCCAGCAGTTTTTGGGGACAGGACGATTCGAATGAGCAGTTCTTC.